These T cell receptor beta chains were read from a single sample in a study of CD8 T cells in ankylosing spondylitis. TCRdb passed the 5' RACE reads through MiXCR, listing each CDR3 protein once. The repertoire holds approximately 250,000 distinct CDR3 sequences, about 11% seen once, with 2.6% in the top ten. The sample comprised blood, either unsorted or a sorted T cell fraction (not recorded which). Receptor source: a male donor with ankylosing spondylitis or in good health (not recorded which). Both conserved end residues are part of each CDR3. D genes are given only for firm matches. For some rows the clone size is stated as once, few or many, or as a class when expanded; others skip it.

v_call	clone_size	d_call	j_call	cdr3_aa	cdr3_nt
TRBV20-1	many	TRBD1	TRBJ1-5	CSAHRGLSQPQHF	TGCAGTGCCCACAGGGGCCTCAGTCAGCCCCAGCATTTT
TRBV10-3	many	TRBD1	TRBJ1-2	CAHSPRTGNNYGYTF	TGTGCCCATTCCCCCCGGACAGGAAATAACTATGGCTACACCTTC
TRBV7-2	.	TRBD1	TRBJ1-2	CASSLGQETNYGYTF	TGTGCCAGCAGCCTAGGACAGGAGACTAACTATGGCTACACCTTC
TRBV20-1	many	.	TRBJ2-3	CSAYGAPQLTDTQYF	TGCAGTGCTTACGGGGCCCCGCAGCTCACAGATACGCAGTATTTT
TRBV18	.	.	TRBJ1-4	CASSNTVNLAEKLFF	TGTGCCAGCTCAAACACAGTCAATTTGGCGGAAAAACTGTTTTTT
TRBV5-1	.	.	TRBJ1-5	CASSAHWDQPQHF	TGCGCCAGCAGCGCGCATTGGGATCAGCCCCAGCATTTT
TRBV4-1	few	.	TRBJ1-5	CASSQEATIWSNQPQHF	TGCGCCAGCAGCCAAGAAGCGACTATTTGGAGCAATCAGCCCCAGCATTTT
TRBV10-3	many	.	TRBJ1-2	CAISERSGYGYTF	TGTGCCATCAGTGAACGGTCCGGGTATGGCTACACCTTC
TRBV5-6	many	.	TRBJ1-2	CASSFNRGSGYGYTF	TGTGCCAGCAGCTTCAATCGGGGGTCCGGCTATGGCTACACCTTC
TRBV6-5	.	TRBD1	TRBJ1-4	CASISGGGREKLFF	TGTGCCAGCATTTCAGGGGGGGGGCGTGAAAAACTGTTTTTT
TRBV10-2	many	.	TRBJ2-7	CASKEQAHSYEQYF	TGCGCCAGCAAGGAGCAGGCTCACTCCTACGAGCAGTACTTC
TRBV14	many	.	TRBJ2-7	CASSPLRGGAINYEQYF	TGTGCCAGCAGCCCCCTCAGGGGAGGGGCAATTAACTACGAGCAGTACTTC
TRBV20-1	many	.	TRBJ2-7	CSANTDSPYEQYF	TGCAGTGCGAACACGGACAGCCCCTACGAGCAGTACTTC
TRBV4-1	.	TRBD2	TRBJ2-3	CASSLSGSGADTQYF	TGCGCCAGCAGCCTTAGCGGGAGTGGTGCAGATACGCAGTATTTT
TRBV29-1	many	.	TRBJ2-7	CSVGGSYEQYF	TGCAGCGTTGGGGGCAGCTACGAGCAGTACTTC
TRBV2	many	TRBD1	TRBJ1-1	CATGQGFTEAFF	TGTGCCACCGGACAGGGGTTCACTGAAGCTTTCTTT
TRBV5-1	many	.	TRBJ2-1	CASSLDDVRRNEQFF	TGCGCCAGCAGCTTGGACGATGTCCGGCGGAATGAGCAGTTCTTC
TRBV11-2	few	TRBD1	TRBJ1-1	CASSTWTGMEAFF	TGTGCCAGCAGCACCTGGACAGGGATGGAAGCTTTCTTT
TRBV5-1	few	.	TRBJ2-6	CASSSLSQGIGANVLTF	TGCGCCAGCAGCTCGTTATCCCAGGGGATTGGGGCCAACGTCCTGACTTTC
TRBV19	many	.	TRBJ1-5	CASSILNQPQHF	TGTGCCAGTAGTATCCTCAATCAGCCCCAGCATTTT
TRBV30	many	TRBD1	TRBJ2-5	CAWESLDREETQYF	TGTGCCTGGGAGAGCCTCGACAGGGAAGAGACCCAGTACTTC
TRBV4-1	many	.	TRBJ1-1	CASSQGGSGVTEAFF	TGCGCCAGCAGCCAAGGTGGTTCGGGGGTTACTGAAGCTTTCTTT
TRBV12-3/TRBV12-4	many	TRBD1	TRBJ1-1	CASSLGQGVAEAFF	TGTGCCAGCAGTTTAGGACAGGGAGTGGCTGAAGCTTTCTTT
TRBV20-1	many	.	TRBJ1-5	CSAGQINQPQHF	TGCAGTGCTGGGCAGATCAATCAGCCCCAGCATTTT
TRBV20-1	many	.	TRBJ2-3	CSARGRLGTDTQYF	TGCAGTGCTAGAGGCCGACTCGGCACAGATACGCAGTATTTT
TRBV27	many	.	TRBJ2-7	CASTTKRGGLEQYF	TGTGCCAGCACAACCAAAAGAGGGGGTCTGGAGCAGTACTTC
TRBV29-1	many	.	TRBJ2-2	CSARQGLAGRGGELFF	TGCAGCGCTCGACAGGGGCTAGCGGGCCGGGGCGGGGAGCTGTTTTTT
TRBV27	many	.	TRBJ2-5	CASSPRPAETQYF	TGTGCCAGCAGTCCCCGCCCCGCGGAGACCCAGTACTTC
TRBV15	many	TRBD1	TRBJ2-7	CATSFEGQGGEQYF	TGTGCCACCAGCTTCGAGGGACAGGGAGGGGAGCAGTACTTC
TRBV7-8	few	TRBD1	TRBJ2-7	CASSSEGQGYEQYF	TGTGCCAGCAGCTCCGAGGGACAGGGCTACGAGCAGTACTTC
TRBV19	few	.	TRBJ1-5	CASTFTGTSLNQPQHF	TGTGCCAGTACCTTTACCGGGACTTCCCTTAATCAGCCCCAGCATTTT
TRBV5-1	many	.	TRBJ2-1	CASSYPGSYNEQFF	TGCGCCAGCAGTTATCCAGGGTCCTACAATGAGCAGTTCTTC
TRBV11-2	many	.	TRBJ2-1	CASSPGPVGEQFF	TGTGCCAGCAGCCCCGGACCTGTCGGCGAGCAGTTCTTC
TRBV7-9	.	.	TRBJ1-1	CASSVTGNTEAFF	TGTGCCAGCAGCGTGACAGGGAACACTGAAGCTTTCTTT
TRBV24-1	many	.	TRBJ2-7	CATSPPSAGDEQYF	TGTGCCACCAGTCCCCCCTCGGCAGGGGACGAGCAGTACTTC
TRBV19	few	TRBD2	TRBJ2-7	CASSTGTSGRRSSYEQYF	TGTGCCAGTAGTACCGGGACTAGCGGGAGGAGAAGCTCCTACGAGCAGTACTTC
TRBV6-1	many	.	TRBJ2-7	CASSGQRGYHEQYF	TGTGCCAGCAGCGGACAGCGGGGCTATCACGAGCAGTACTTC
TRBV3-1	many	.	TRBJ2-2	CASSQDPAGTGELFF	TGTGCCAGCAGCCAAGATCCGGCGGGGACCGGGGAGCTGTTTTTT
TRBV4-2	few	TRBD2	TRBJ2-1	CASSQGSGTYNEQFF	TGTGCCAGCAGCCAGGGTAGCGGGACCTACAATGAGCAGTTCTTC
TRBV20-1	many	.	TRBJ2-7	CSARDLTGYHEQYF	TGCAGTGCTAGAGATCTAACAGGGTACCACGAGCAGTACTTC
TRBV6-2/TRBV6-3	many	TRBD2	TRBJ2-3	CASSRQRGTDTQYF	TGTGCCAGCAGCAGACAGCGGGGGACAGATACGCAGTATTTT
TRBV5-6	many	TRBD2	TRBJ2-7	CASSFSGGTYEQYF	TGTGCCAGCAGCTTTAGCGGGGGAACCTACGAGCAGTACTTC
TRBV29-1	many	TRBD1	TRBJ2-3	CSVDRGQKDTQYF	TGCAGCGTTGACAGGGGGCAGAAAGATACGCAGTATTTT
TRBV12-3/TRBV12-4	many	.	TRBJ2-3	CASSLSGGRADTQYF	TGTGCCAGCAGTTTGTCTGGGGGTCGGGCAGATACGCAGTATTTT
TRBV12-3/TRBV12-4	many	.	TRBJ1-1	CASSPGPGNTEAFF	TGTGCCAGCAGCCCCGGTCCGGGGAACACTGAAGCTTTCTTT
TRBV18	few	.	TRBJ1-5	CASSPWGPGSNQPQHF	TGTGCCAGCTCACCATGGGGGCCCGGTAGCAATCAGCCCCAGCATTTT
TRBV5-1	many	TRBD2	TRBJ2-7	CASSLVAGSHEQYF	TGCGCCAGCAGCTTGGTAGCGGGAAGCCACGAGCAGTACTTC
TRBV15	.	.	TRBJ2-7	CATSRDRGRVNEQYF	TGTGCCACCAGCAGAGATAGGGGCAGGGTAAACGAGCAGTACTTC
TRBV7-2	few	.	TRBJ2-1	CASTPLGGVGGGEQFF	TGTGCCAGCACCCCCCTAGGCGGAGTAGGTGGAGGTGAGCAGTTCTTC
TRBV5-5	many	.	TRBJ2-5	CASSLRAGPLSSRQYF	TGTGCCAGCAGCTTGAGGGCGGGGCCCCTATCTAGCCGCCAGTACTTC
TRBV7-9	few	.	TRBJ2-3	CASSFYRASTDTQYF	TGTGCCAGCAGCTTCTACAGGGCGAGCACAGATACGCAGTATTTT
TRBV5-1	many	TRBD1	TRBJ1-4	CASSLARGTGANEKLFF	TGCGCCAGCAGCTTGGCCAGGGGGACCGGGGCTAATGAAAAACTGTTTTTT